Sequencing of this TCR beta chain was carried out in a study of identifying expanded T cells in peripheral blood. No infections or other immune events were documented during collection. Germline V gene lookup returns CDR1 SGHRS and CDR2 YFSETQ. V lost 2 bases and J lost 10; bases outside the gene matches: 6. The CDR3 extends over 14 amino acids. Study-wide points: About 1.2 clones differed between technical replicates, versus about 17 and 20 over time. Across healthy donors, higher total template counts meant significantly greater roughly 2-week count variance.

The repertoire was sequenced with immunoSEQ multiplex PCR; TCRdb's copy has only in-frame clones and lacks some. The sample yields some 120,000 clones, around four fifths seen once. On this clone itself: Its antigen is still unknown.

The receptor was derived from a person aged 18-70 years in good health. The gene calls are TRBV5-1 and TRBJ1-6; 7 nucleotides align to TRBD1. The sequenced sample was blood. Written as DNA, the CDR3 is TGCGCCAGCAGCTTACAGGGGAGCGGATCACCCCTCCACTTT. It is translated as CASSLQGSGSPLHF.